This record looks at one T cell receptor (beta chain) sequence and its context. Only in-frame clones appear in the TCRdb table, and some are missing; sequencing was by immunoSEQ multiplex PCR. Among about 8,900 clones listed, around 70% were seen once. This sample is part of a study of OX40 agonist ivuxolimab in advanced cancers. In germline, CDR1 is MNHNS, CDR2 SASEGT. CDR3 size: 14 residues. The germline V and J ends were trimmed by 6 bases and 0 bases, with 12 bases remaining between them. The sequenced sample was CD4+ or CD8+ T cells sorted from blood, obtained in a trial of the OX40 agonist ivuxolimab. This receptor was identified in an adult with an advanced solid tumor such as melanoma, head and neck, liver or kidney cancer. The chain has TRBV6-1 and TRBJ2-7; D might be TRBD2 (6 bases). CDR3 DNA: TGTGCCAGCAGCGGACTACACTCCTCCTACGAGCAGTACTTC. Its translation is CASSGLHSSYEQYF.